These 14 T cell receptor beta chains were all obtained from the same sample, sequenced in a study of post-analysis software for immune sequencing data. Regarding the study as a whole: In patients, TRBV5-6, TRBV5-1 and TRBV20-1 belonged to five or six TRBV segments found more frequently than in controls.

Prepared TCR beta cDNA libraries contained unique molecular identifiers. TCRdb processed the PCR reads anew with MiXCR; each CDR3 protein has one entry. The sample yields hundreds of thousands of distinct CDR3 sequences, roughly three fifths seen once. These receptors lack a known antigen. Sequencing was performed on blood. Every receptor here comes from a girl aged 2 to 9 with multiple sclerosis.

The table lists this clonotype with a few counts. This chain uses TRBV10-3 with TRBJ2-1; D is possibly TRBD1 (5 bases). This CDR3 has 13 residues. From germline, CDR1 is ENHRY and CDR2 SYGVKD. V lost 4 bases to trimming and J lost 4 bases, with 8 bases between them. Written as DNA, the CDR3 is TGTGCCATCAGTGGCCGACAGTACAATGAGCAGTTCTTC. As protein: CAISGRQYNEQFF.

This CDR3 is CASSPNGSGSQYF. Written as DNA, the CDR3 is TGCGCCAGCAGCCCGAACGGTTCGGGGTCCCAGTACTTC. The rearrangement links TRBV5-1 to TRBJ2-5; D is perhaps TRBD2 (5 bases). CDR1 is SGHRS, CDR2 YFSETQ, per germline. The CDR3 is 13 amino acids. V was cut by 4 bases and J by 9 bases, with 16 bases left in between.

Comments on this clonotype: One junction end does not reproduce the germline sequence, and a read error may be involved. The rearrangement joins TRBV7-2 to TRBJ2-2, with 7 bases matching TRBD2. The CDR3 runs 13 residues. The germline V gene has CDR1 SGHTA and CDR2 FQGNSA. The CDR3 here is CACSLLRSGKLFF. CDR3 in DNA: TGTGCCTGCAGCTTATTACGAAGCGGGAAGCTGTTTTTT. Based on the CDR3 plus reference TRBV7-2 and TRBJ2-2, the full variable domain is GAGVSQSPSNKVTEKGKDVELRCDPISGHTALYWYRQSLGQGLEFLIYFQGNSAPDKSGLPSDRFSAERTGGSVSTLTIQRTQQEDSAVYLCACSLLRSGKLFFGEGSRLTVL.

This clonotype was observed a few times. This sequence joins TRBV2 and TRBJ2-2, with TRBD2 identical over 7 bases. J lost 2 bases, V lost 8 bases, and 8 bases had no gene match. The CDR3 runs 15 residues. Germline V gene sequence: CDR1 SNHLY, CDR2 FYNNEI. The CDR3 DNA reads as TGTGCCAGCGAGGGCGCGGGGGAAAACACCGGGGAGCTGTTTTTT. Residues: CASEGAGENTGELFF.

The chain uses TRBV15 and TRBJ1-2; TRBD1 agrees at 10 bases. The CDR3 consists of 17 residues. Germline CDR1 and CDR2: LNHNV and YYDKDF (reference sequence). Losses at the gene ends were 3 bases for V and 4 bases for J; bases not matched to a gene: 11. The CDR3 DNA reads TGTGCCACCAGCAGCGCACCTGGACAGGGGGGGGCCTATGGCTACACCTTC. Translated: CATSSAPGQGGAYGYTF.

This clonotype has a single count. V gene TRBV27 combines with J gene TRBJ2-4, with D hard to call. The closer fit of TRBJ2-7 to the DNA end suggests the J call may be wrong. The length of the CDR3 is 14 residues. Germline V gives CDR1 MNHEY, CDR2 SMNVEV (reference sequence). CDR3 DNA: TGTGCCAGCAGTTTTTCCCCCAACCACTACGAGCAGTACTTC. This gives the protein CASSFSPNHYEQYF.

The chain couples TRBV20-1 to TRBJ1-2, with 9 bases identical to TRBD1. Germline trimming cut 6 bases from V and 4 bases from J; bases unmatched to any gene: 6. The CDR3 totals 13 residues. Germline V CDR1 and CDR2: DFQATT, SNEGSKA (reference sequence). CDR3 sequence: CSAPPQGAYGYTF. CDR3 nucleotide sequence: TGCAGTGCCCCCCCACAGGGGGCCTATGGCTACACCTTC.

The chain is built from TRBV11-2 and TRBJ2-4; possibly TRBD1 for D (5 bases). The CDR3 is 18 amino acids. CDR1 is SGHAT and CDR2 is FQNNGV in the germline V gene. The ends were cut back, 3 bases at V and 1 base at J, with 19 bases in the middle. The CDR3, as DNA: TGTGCCAGCAGCTTCAGGGTGACCCACTACACGGCCAAAAACATTCAGTACTTC. This gives the protein CASSFRVTHYTAKNIQYF.

The chain employs TRBV15 and TRBJ2-6; D may be TRBD1 (5 bases). CDR3 size: 17 residues. The V and J ends lost 1 base and 0 bases respectively, with 10 bases between them. Germline CDR1 reads LNHNV; CDR2 reads YYDKDF (reference sequence). The CDR3 bases are TGTGCCACCAGCAGAGCCAGGGATCTCTCTGGGGCCAACGTCCTGACTTTC. It specifies CATSRARDLSGANVLTF.

The CDR3 sequence: CASSSRRGAGGSYNEQFF. The CDR3 region has the DNA TGTGCCAGCAGTTCCCGAAGGGGGGCGGGAGGCTCCTACAATGAGCAGTTCTTC. The chain uses TRBV6-5 and TRBJ2-1; 8 nucleotides line up with TRBD2. Trimming at V came to 4 bases and at J to 0 bases, leaving 11 bases not matched to a gene. The length of the CDR3 is 18 residues. Germline V CDR1 and CDR2: MNHEY, SVGAGI.

This clonotype came up a few times. This sequence joins TRBV24-1 and TRBJ1-2; the D is unclear. CDR1 and CDR2 (germline): KGHDR, SFDVKD. The CDR3 has 15 residues. The germline V and J ends were trimmed by 0 bases and 8 bases, with 15 bases remaining between them. The chain's CDR3 is CATSDLAALHKGYTF. Here the CDR3 DNA reads TGTGCCACCAGTGATTTGGCGGCCCTCCATAAGGGCTACACCTTC.

This clonotype was counted between two and nine times. The V gene is TRBV7-2, the J gene TRBJ2-1; no definite D call. The length of the CDR3 is 13 residues. The V and J ends lost 5 bases and 7 bases respectively, with 12 bases between them. Germline lookup yields CDR1 SGHTA and CDR2 FQGNSA. The CDR3 loop is CASSGPSPNEQFF. The CDR3, as DNA: TGTGCCAGCAGCGGCCCGTCCCCTAATGAGCAGTTCTTC.

The chain combines TRBV11-2 with TRBJ2-5; TRBD2 is a possible D gene (7 bases). The germline V gene has CDR1 SGHAT and CDR2 FQNNGV. The CDR3 spans 16 residues. V lost 0 bases to trimming and J lost 5 bases, with 16 bases between them. The CDR3 loop reads CASSLEELRGAETQYF. CDR3 DNA: TGTGCCAGCAGCTTAGAGGAGCTCCGGGGGGCGGAGACCCAGTACTTC.

The CDR3 protein is CASRYGGQGVQETQYF. The CDR3 bases are TGTGCCAGCAGATACGGAGGACAGGGAGTACAAGAGACCCAGTACTTC. The V gene is TRBV2, the J gene TRBJ2-5; 8 bases line up with TRBD1. Germline-derived CDR1 and CDR2 are SNHLY and FYNNEI. V was pared by 6 bases and J by 2 bases, with 11 bases of the junction left unmatched. CDR3 length equals 16 residues.